This TCR beta chain originates from a study of CD8+ T cells in alopecia areata (dated by TCRdb to between 2018 and 2020). For the study in its entirety: The treated patients took part in an open-label pilot trial in which moderate-to-severe alopecia areata was treated with oral tofacitinib at 5 to 10 mg twice daily. High-throughput TCRbeta sequencing was used to examine T cell clonal expansion in alopecia areata in both the C3H/HeJ mouse model and human patients. Scalp clonality was compared across normal scalp (n=4), patchy alopecia areata scalp (n=8), and alopecia totalis/universalis scalp (n=8). RNA was extracted with the PAXgene miRNA kit for fixed scalp, the miRNeasy kit for PBMCs, and the RNeasy kit for mouse skin. Tofacitinib-treated patients had biopsies at baseline and at 4 and 24 weeks of treatment, with a later scalp biopsy in several patients. TCRbeta CDR3 regions were amplified by immunoSEQ multiplex PCR with 35 Vbeta forward and 13 Jbeta reverse primers. Patients stayed on tofacitinib for 6 to 18 months and then had 6 months of follow-up off drug so that delayed response and recurrence could be assessed. On the human side, TCRbeta sequencing was run on scalp tissue and on sorted CD4+ and CD8+ peripheral blood T cells from healthy controls and from alopecia areata patients with either patchy or totalis/universalis disease.

Peripheral blood and lesional scalp punch biopsies were obtained from patients with alopecia areata. PBMCs were separated by density centrifugation and stained for CD3, CD4 and CD8, after which CD4+ and CD8+ T cells were sorted on a FACSAria. The library was built by means of the immunoSEQ multiplex PCR assay. To provide template for TCR sequencing, every sample had RNA extracted and reverse transcribed into cDNA. First-strand cDNA was synthesized using SuperScript III with a 2:1 mix of oligo-dT and random hexamers. A synthetic immune receptor repertoire was used to gauge amplification bias, and whatever bias remained was removed computationally. The authors' analysis ran thus. Raw reads were preprocessed to remove errors, and CDR3 was defined according to IMGT conventions as the region from the conserved cysteine to phenylalanine. Clonality was calculated as 1 minus Shannon entropy normalized by log2 of the number of productive unique TCRs. Whether scalp clones were CD4 or CD8 was inferred by matching scalp TCRbeta sequences against CD4 and CD8 repertoires sorted from blood. TCRdb stores this immuneACCESS table with in-frame sequences only. Part of the clones is absent; in the studies checked, under half of the shortfall reflects unresolved V genes, and no reason is known for the rest. V and J calls and clone size follow that table, whereas D and trimming were derived from the DNA. The table for this sample lists more than 95,000 clones; around 38% of them were counted only once. Around 1.4% of the sample rests with the top ten.

Based on the germline V gene, the CDR1 and CDR2 sequences are SQVTM and ANQGSEA. Including cysteine and phenylalanine, the CDR3 has 11 amino acids. The read is trimmed to its CDR3 DNA, 33 bases read in frame from base 1. Comments on this clone: Its antigen specificity is not known. The junction departs from germline at one end; a sequencing error may be responsible.

The investigation overall reported the following: Resident alphabeta T cells in normal human skin are also sequenced, complicating scalp TCR repertoire analysis, unlike mouse skin dominated by gammadelta T cells. Compared with normal scalp, lesional scalp had higher clonality and more expanded CD8+ clones, particularly in alopecia totalis/universalis, a pattern that suggests antigenic drive. Compared with mice, TCR sequences shared between patients were less clear, possibly partly because of HLA diversity across the patient population.

The chain was built from TRBV29-1 and TRBJ2-7, with 8 bases matching TRBD1. The sequencing input was CD4+ T cells sorted from blood. The sequence was obtained from a human donor with alopecia areata. CDR3 loop: CSVEGTGMIDF. The nucleotide sequence reads as follows: TGCAGCGTTGAAGGGACAGGGATGATCGACTTC.